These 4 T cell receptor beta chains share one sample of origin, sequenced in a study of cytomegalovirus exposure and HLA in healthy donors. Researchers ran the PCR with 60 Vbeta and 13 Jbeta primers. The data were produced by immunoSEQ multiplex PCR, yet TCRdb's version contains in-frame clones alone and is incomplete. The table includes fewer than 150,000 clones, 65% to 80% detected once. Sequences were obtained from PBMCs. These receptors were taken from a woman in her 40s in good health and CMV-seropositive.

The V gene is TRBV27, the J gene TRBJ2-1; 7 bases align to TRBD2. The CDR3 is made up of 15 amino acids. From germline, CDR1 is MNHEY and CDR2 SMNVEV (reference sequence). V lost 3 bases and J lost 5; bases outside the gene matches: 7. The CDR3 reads CASSLSSGNDNEQFF. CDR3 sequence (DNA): TGTGCCAGCAGTTTGTCGAGCGGGAACGACAATGAGCAGTTCTTC.

This CDR3 reads CASSESGLGTGVSGYTF. CDR3 sequence (DNA): TGCGCCAGCAGTGAGTCGGGCCTTGGGACAGGGGTTTCTGGCTACACCTTC. The chain employs TRBV10-1 and TRBJ1-2, with TRBD1 identical over 10 bases. CDR3 length equals 17 residues. Germline V gives CDR1 WNHNN, CDR2 SYGVQD (reference sequence). With V trimmed by 0 bases and J by 7 bases, 11 bases remained unmatched.

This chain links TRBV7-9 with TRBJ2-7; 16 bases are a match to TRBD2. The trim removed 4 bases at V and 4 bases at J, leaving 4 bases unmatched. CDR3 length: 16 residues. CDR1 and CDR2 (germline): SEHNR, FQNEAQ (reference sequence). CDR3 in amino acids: CASSSGLAGGQYEQYF. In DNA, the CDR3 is TGTGCCAGCAGCTCGGGACTAGCGGGAGGGCAATACGAGCAGTACTTC. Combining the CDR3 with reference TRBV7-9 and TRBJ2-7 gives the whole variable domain DTGVSQNPRHKITKRGQNVTFRCDPISEHNRLYWYRQTLGQGPEFLTYFQNEAQLEKSRLLSDRFSAERPKGSFSTLEIQRTEQGDSAMYLCASSSGLAGGQYEQYFGPGTRLTVT.

The CDR3: CASSSGQGANQPQHF. The CDR3 coding sequence is TGTGCCAGCAGCTCTGGACAGGGGGCTAATCAGCCCCAGCATTTT. This chain connects TRBV7-2 to TRBJ1-5; 11 bases map to TRBD1. The J segment lost 4 bases and the V segment lost 4 bases, leaving 3 bases of the junction unmatched. This CDR3 is built from 15 residues. Looked up from germline, CDR1 is SGHTA and CDR2 is FQGNSA.